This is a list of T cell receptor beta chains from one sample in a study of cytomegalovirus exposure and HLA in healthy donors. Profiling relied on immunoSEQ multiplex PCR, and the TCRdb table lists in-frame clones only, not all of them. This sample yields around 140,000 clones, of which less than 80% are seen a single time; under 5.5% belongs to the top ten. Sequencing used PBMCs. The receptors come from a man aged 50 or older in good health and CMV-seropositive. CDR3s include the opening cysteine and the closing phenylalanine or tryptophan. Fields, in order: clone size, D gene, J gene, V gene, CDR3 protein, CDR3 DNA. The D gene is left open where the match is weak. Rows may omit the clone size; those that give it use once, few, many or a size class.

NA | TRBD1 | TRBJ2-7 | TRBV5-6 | CASSSTGAEQYF | TGTGCCAGCAGCTCGACAGGGGCCGAGCAGTACTTC
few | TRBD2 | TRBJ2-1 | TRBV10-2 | CASNDPGVAGIYNEQFF | TGCGCCAGCAATGACCCCGGGGTAGCGGGGATCTACAATGAGCAGTTCTTC
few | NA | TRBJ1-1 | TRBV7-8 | CASSPFLNTEAFF | TGTGCCAGCAGCCCCTTTTTGAACACTGAAGCTTTCTTT
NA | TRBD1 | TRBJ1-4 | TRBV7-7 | CASSQNRGRGEKLFF | TGTGCTAGCAGCCAGAACAGGGGGCGCGGAGAAAAACTGTTTTTT
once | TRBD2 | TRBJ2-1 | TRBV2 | CASNSGRNNEQFF | TGTGCCAGCAACAGCGGGAGGAACAATGAGCAGTTCTTC
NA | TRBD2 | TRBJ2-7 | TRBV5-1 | CASSLGGSGRSYEQYF | TGCGCCAGCAGCTTGGGGGGTAGCGGGCGCTCCTACGAGCAGTACTTC
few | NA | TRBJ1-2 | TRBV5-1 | CASSLDGDYGYTF | TGCGCCAGCAGCCTAGACGGGGACTATGGCTACACCTTC
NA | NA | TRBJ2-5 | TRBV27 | CATQNGGPRETQYF | TGTGCCACCCAAAACGGGGGGCCCCGAGAGACCCAGTACTTC
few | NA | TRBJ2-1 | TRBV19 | CASSQRSMGLYNEQFF | TGTGCCAGTAGTCAAAGAAGTATGGGGCTGTACAATGAGCAGTTCTTC
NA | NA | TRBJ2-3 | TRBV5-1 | CASSSDRRTQYF | TGCGCCAGCAGCTCCGACAGGCGTACGCAGTATTTT
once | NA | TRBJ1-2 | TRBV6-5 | CASKFQDYGYTF | TGTGCCAGCAAATTTCAGGACTATGGCTACACCTTC
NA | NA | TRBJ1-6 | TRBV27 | CASSILGGENSPLHF | TGTGCCAGCAGTATCCTCGGGGGGGAAAATTCACCCCTCCACTTT
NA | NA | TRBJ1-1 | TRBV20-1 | CSASRNTEAFF | TGCAGTGCTTCGAGGAACACTGAAGCTTTCTTT
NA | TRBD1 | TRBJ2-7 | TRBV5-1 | CASSSTGGISGEQYF | TGCGCCAGCAGCTCCACAGGGGGGATCTCGGGTGAGCAGTACTTC
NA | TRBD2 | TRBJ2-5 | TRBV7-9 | CASLKAGQETQYF | TGTGCCAGCCTAAAAGCGGGACAAGAGACCCAGTACTTC
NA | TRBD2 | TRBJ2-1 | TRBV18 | CASSPPGLAGGNEQFF | TGTGCCAGCTCACCACCGGGACTAGCGGGGGGAAATGAGCAGTTCTTC
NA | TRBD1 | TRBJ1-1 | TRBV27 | CASRRDRPNTEAFF | TGTGCCAGCAGAAGGGACAGGCCGAACACTGAAGCTTTCTTT
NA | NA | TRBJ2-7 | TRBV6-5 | CASSYSAGESYEQYF | TGTGCCAGCAGTTACTCGGCAGGGGAGTCCTACGAGCAGTACTTC
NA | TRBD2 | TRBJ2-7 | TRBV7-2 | CASRPSPSGYPYEQYF | TGTGCCAGCAGACCATCACCTAGCGGCTATCCCTACGAGCAGTACTTC
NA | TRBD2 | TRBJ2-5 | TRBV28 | CASSAPGGGPAETQYF | TGTGCCAGCAGTGCCCCGGGAGGGGGGCCGGCGGAGACCCAGTACTTC
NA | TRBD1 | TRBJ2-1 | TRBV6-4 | CASSEETGGKDEQFF | TGTGCCAGCAGTGAAGAGACAGGGGGCAAGGATGAGCAGTTCTTC
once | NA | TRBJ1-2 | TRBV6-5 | CASSPGSSDRAGYTF | TGTGCCAGCAGTCCCGGCTCTAGCGATAGGGCTGGCTACACCTTC
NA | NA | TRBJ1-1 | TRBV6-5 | CASSYGGGRDTEAFF | TGTGCCAGCAGTTACGGCGGGGGGCGCGACACTGAAGCTTTCTTT